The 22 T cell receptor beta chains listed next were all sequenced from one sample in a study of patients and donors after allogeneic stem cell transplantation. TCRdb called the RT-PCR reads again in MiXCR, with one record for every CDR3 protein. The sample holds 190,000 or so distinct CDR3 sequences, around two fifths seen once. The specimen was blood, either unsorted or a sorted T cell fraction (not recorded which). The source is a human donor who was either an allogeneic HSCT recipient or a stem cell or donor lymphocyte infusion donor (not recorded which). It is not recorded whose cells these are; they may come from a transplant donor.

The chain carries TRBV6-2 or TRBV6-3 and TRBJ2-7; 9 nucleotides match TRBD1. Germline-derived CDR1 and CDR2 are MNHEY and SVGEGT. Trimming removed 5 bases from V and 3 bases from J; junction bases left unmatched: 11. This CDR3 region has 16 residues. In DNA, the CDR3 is TGTGCCAGCAGTAAACCGGGCGGGACAGGGCGCTACGAGCAGTACTTC. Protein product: CASSKPGGTGRYEQYF.

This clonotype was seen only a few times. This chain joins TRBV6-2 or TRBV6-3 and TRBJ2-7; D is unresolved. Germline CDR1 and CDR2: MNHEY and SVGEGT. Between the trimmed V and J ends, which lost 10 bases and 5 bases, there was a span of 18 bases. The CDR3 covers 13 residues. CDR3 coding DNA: TGTGCCACTACGGCAATCGAAACCCACGAGCAGTACTTC. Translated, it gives CATTAIETHEQYF.

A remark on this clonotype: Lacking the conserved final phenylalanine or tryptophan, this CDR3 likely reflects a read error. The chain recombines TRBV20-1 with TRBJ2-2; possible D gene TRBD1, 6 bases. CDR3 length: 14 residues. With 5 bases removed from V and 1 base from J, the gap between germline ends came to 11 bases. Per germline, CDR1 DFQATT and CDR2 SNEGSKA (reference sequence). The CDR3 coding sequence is TGCAGTGCTGCCGGGACAAGGAACACCGGGGAGCTGTTTTTG. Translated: CSAAGTRNTGELFL.

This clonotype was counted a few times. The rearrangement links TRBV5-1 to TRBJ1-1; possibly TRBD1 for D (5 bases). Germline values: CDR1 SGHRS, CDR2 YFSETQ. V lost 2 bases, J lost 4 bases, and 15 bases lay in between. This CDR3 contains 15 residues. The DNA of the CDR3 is TGCGCCAGCAGCTTCCCGGGGCATCAGGGCACTGAAGCTTTCTTT. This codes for CASSFPGHQGTEAFF.

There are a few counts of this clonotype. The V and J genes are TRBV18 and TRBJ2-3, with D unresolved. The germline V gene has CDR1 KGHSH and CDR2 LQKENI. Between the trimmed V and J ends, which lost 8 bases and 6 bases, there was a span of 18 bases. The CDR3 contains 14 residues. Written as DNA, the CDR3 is TGTGCCAGCCGATTCGCCTGGGCCAAGGATACGCAGTATTTT. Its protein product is CASRFAWAKDTQYF.

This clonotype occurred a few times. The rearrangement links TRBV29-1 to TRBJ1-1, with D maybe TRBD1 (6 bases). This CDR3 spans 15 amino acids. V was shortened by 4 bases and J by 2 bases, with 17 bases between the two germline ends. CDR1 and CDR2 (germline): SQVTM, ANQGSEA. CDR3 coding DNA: TGCAGCGTTGGGGACACCCCCGGCATTAACACTGAAGCTTTCTTT. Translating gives CSVGDTPGINTEAFF. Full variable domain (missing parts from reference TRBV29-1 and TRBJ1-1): SAVISQKPSRDICQRGTSLTIQCQVDSQVTMMFWYRQQPGQSLTLIATANQGSEATYESGFVIDKFPISRPNLTFSTLTVSNMSPEDSSIYLCSVGDTPGINTEAFFGQGTRLTVV.

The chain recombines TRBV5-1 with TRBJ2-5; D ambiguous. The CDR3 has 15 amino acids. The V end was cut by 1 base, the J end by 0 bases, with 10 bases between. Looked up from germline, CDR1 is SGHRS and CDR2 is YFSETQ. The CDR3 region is CASSLTVPDQETQYF. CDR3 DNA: TGCGCCAGCAGCTTGACTGTCCCGGACCAAGAGACCCAGTACTTC.

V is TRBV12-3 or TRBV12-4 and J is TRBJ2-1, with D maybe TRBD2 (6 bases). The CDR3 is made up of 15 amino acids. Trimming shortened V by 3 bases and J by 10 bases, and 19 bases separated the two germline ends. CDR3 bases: TGTGCCAGCAGTTTGGGACTCCGAGGTGGAAAGGAGCAGTTCTTC. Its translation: CASSLGLRGGKEQFF.

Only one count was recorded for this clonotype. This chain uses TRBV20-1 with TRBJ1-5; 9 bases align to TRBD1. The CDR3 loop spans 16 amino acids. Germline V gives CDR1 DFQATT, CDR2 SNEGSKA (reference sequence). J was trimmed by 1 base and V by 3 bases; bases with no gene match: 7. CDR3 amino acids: CSASGTGSTSNQPQHF. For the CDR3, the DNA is TGCAGTGCTAGTGGGACAGGGAGTACCAGCAATCAGCCCCAGCATTTT.

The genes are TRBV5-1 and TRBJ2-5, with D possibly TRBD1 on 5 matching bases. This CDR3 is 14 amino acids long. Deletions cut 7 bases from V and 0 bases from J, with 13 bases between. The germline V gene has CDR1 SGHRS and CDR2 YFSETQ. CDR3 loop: CASSSGLNQETQYF. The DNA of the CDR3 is TGCGCCAGCTCCTCAGGGCTAAACCAAGAGACCCAGTACTTC.

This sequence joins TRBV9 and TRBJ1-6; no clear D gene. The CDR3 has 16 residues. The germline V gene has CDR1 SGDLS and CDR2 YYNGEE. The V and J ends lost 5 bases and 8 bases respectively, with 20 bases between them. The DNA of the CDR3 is TGTGCCAGCAGGCAAGACACCCCTTGGCGGGATTCACCCCTCCACTTT. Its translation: CASRQDTPWRDSPLHF.

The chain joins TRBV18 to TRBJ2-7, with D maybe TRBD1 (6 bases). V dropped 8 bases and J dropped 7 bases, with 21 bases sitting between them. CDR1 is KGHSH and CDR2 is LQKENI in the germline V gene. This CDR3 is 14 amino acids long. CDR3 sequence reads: CASAVRQALREQYF. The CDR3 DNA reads TGTGCCAGCGCGGTTCGACAGGCCCTAAGGGAGCAGTACTTC.

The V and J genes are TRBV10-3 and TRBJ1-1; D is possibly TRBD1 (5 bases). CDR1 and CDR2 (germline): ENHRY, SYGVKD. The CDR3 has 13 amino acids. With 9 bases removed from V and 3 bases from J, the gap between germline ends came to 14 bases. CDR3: CAMAGGLYTEAFF. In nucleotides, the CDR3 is TGTGCCATGGCGGGGGGACTGTACACTGAAGCTTTCTTT.

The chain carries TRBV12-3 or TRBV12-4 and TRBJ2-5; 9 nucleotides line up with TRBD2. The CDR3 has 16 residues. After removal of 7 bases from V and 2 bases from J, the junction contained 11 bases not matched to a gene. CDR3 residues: CASTEEAGGFQETQYF. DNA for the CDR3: TGTGCCAGCACTGAAGAAGCGGGGGGTTTTCAAGAGACCCAGTACTTC.

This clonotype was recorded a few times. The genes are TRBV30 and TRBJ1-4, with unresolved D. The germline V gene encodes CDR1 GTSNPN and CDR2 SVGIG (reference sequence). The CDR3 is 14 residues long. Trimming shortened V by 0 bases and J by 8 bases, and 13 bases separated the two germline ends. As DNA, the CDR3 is TGTGCCTGGAGTGTAACGGGCGGGTACGAAAAACTGTTTTTT. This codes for CAWSVTGGYEKLFF.

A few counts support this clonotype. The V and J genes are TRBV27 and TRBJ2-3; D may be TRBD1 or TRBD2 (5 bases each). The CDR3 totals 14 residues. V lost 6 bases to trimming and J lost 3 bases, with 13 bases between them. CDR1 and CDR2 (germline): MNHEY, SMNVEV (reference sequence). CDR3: CASSLGVGTDTQYF. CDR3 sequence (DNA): TGTGCCAGCAGCCTGGGGGTCGGAACAGATACGCAGTATTTT.

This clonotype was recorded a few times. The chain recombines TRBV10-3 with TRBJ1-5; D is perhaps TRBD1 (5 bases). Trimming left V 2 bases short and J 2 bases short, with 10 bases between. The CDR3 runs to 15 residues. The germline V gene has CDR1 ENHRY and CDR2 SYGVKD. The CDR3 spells CAISEDGAGNQPQHF. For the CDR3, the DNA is TGTGCCATCAGTGAGGATGGGGCAGGCAATCAGCCCCAGCATTTT.

This CDR3 reads CATSEGLETQYF. In nucleotides, the CDR3 is TGTGCCACCAGCGAGGGGTTAGAGACCCAGTACTTC. The V and J genes are TRBV15 and TRBJ2-5; D may be TRBD1 or TRBD2 (5 bases each). The germline V gene has CDR1 LNHNV and CDR2 YYDKDF (reference sequence). V gave up 5 bases and J gave up 4 bases, with 8 bases separating them. This CDR3 spans 12 amino acids.

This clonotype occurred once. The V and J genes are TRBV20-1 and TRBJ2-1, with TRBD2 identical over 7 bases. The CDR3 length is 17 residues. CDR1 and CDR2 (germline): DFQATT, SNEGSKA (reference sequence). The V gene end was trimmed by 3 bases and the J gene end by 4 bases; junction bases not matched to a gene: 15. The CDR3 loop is CSARGPTTSFPYNEQFF. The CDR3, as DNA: TGCAGTGCTAGGGGCCCTACGACTAGCTTCCCATACAATGAGCAGTTCTTC.

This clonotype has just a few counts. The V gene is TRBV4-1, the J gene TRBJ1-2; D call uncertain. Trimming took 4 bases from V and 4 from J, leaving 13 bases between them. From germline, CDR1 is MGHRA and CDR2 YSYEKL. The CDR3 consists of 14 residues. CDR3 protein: CASSRGRNIYGYTF. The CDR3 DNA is TGCGCCAGCAGCCGAGGACGGAATATCTATGGCTACACCTTC.

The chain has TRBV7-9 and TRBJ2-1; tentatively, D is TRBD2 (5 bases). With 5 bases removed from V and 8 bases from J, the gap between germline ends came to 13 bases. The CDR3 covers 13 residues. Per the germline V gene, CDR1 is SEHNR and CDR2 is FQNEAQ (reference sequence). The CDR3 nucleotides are TGTGCCAGCAGCCCAAGACTGGAGGATGAGCAGTTCTTC. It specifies CASSPRLEDEQFF.

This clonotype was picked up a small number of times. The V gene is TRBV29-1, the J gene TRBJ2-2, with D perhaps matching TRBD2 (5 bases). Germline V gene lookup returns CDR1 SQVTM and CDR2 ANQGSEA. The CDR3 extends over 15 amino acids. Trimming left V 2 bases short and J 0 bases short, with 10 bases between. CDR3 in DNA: TGCAGCGTTGAACGAGGGAACTCGAACACCGGGGAGCTGTTTTTT. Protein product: CSVERGNSNTGELFF.